The present T cell receptor (beta chain) was sequenced within a study of shared clonotypes between healthy human individuals. Method: immunoSEQ multiplex PCR; TCRdb's copy keeps in-frame clones and lacks some. The table records about 550,000 clones, around 95% of them present only once. Terminally differentiated effector memory CD45RA+ cells were excluded by CCR7 positive selection of CD45RO-negative cells. The V end lost 3 bases, the J end lost 8 bases, and 14 bases lay between the germline ends. The CDR3 consists of 14 residues. CDR1 and CDR2 (germline): SNHLY, FYNNEI. V usage is TRBV2 and J usage is TRBJ1-3; a weak D match, TRBD1 (5 bases). Sequencing was performed on naive CD8+ T cells sorted from blood. The TCR comes from a woman under 40 in good health. The CDR3 region is CASSEGRRVDTIYF. CDR3 bases: TGTGCCAGCAGTGAGGGACGAAGGGTAGACACCATATATTTT.